Below are 2 T cell receptor beta chains sequenced from a single sample in a study of blood T cell repertoires in COVID-19. Libraries were prepared by immunoSEQ multiplex PCR; TCRdb keeps only in-frame clonotypes and omits some of them. The sample has some 400,000 clones; about 90% are singletons. What was sequenced was PBMCs or T cells enriched from blood (not recorded which). Source of these receptors: a man aged 25-45 years who had recovered from COVID-19.

The chain combines TRBV30 with TRBJ2-7, with D perhaps matching TRBD2 (7 bases). Germline V gene sequence: CDR1 GTSNPN, CDR2 SVGIG (reference sequence). The CDR3 is 13 residues long. V gave up 5 bases and J gave up 2 bases, with 13 bases separating them. The CDR3 is CAWGRGTPYEQYF. CDR3 in DNA: TGTGCCTGGGGGAGGGGGACACCCTACGAGCAGTACTTC.

The gene calls are TRBV10-3 and TRBJ1-2; D is unclear. Trimming cost V 4 bases and J 5 bases, with 11 bases left between them. This CDR3 is built from 13 residues. CDR1 and CDR2 from the germline V gene are ENHRY and SYGVKD. CDR3 in amino acids: CAISGAEGYGYTF. The CDR3, as DNA: TGTGCCATCAGTGGGGCAGAAGGATATGGCTACACCTTC.